Here is one T cell receptor beta chain with its context. The target of this receptor is not known. Base quality data are lacking; no much larger clone is found one base away. The data derive from a study of shared clonotypes between healthy human individuals (dated by TCRdb to the early 2020s). About the investigation overall: The cohort comprised a couple of women and a few men aged 18 to 49 years. To increase sequencing depth and limit assay-specific biases, different laboratories used diverse techniques to prepare libraries and sequence TCR repertoires. Between about 0.9 and 9 billion PBMCs per donor were obtained by leukapheresis. Per donor, three plates each were used for CD4 naive and CD4 memory, two for CD8 naive, and one for CD8 memory. The study deeply sequenced blood TCR repertoires of about 5 healthy adults to estimate repertoire size and the extent of clonotype sharing between individuals.

Paper-wide results and their limitations: Estimated clonotype richness was generally larger for naive than for memory subsets. Clonotypes shared by all four sorted-subset donors showed higher generation probabilities than non-shared clonotypes. Sampling was restricted to blood, and TCR repertoires in tissue are likely to differ from TCR repertoires in blood. Rarefaction of sorted-subset datasets indicated incomplete sequencing despite the large sequencing depth. Because the study included only a small number of donors, the genetic and exposure-history diversity represented was limited. Pairwise subsampling indicated that sequencing depth was expected to affect the degree of clonotype sharing among donors. Sharing across four donors was observed for about 5% of naive CD4, over 3% of naive CD8, about 2.3% of memory CD4, and around 0.4% of memory CD8 clonotypes.

Reading the germline V gene (reference sequence) gives CDR1 SGHNT and CDR2 YYREEE. V gives up 3 bases and J gives up 0 bases, and the segment between their germline ends measures 7 bases. Its CDR3 holds 13 amino acids, cysteine through phenylalanine. Only the CDR3 DNA is retained, 39 bases long and in frame from the first base. TCR CDR3 regions were amplified from genomic DNA by multiplex PCR using the deep immunoSEQ assay. For each cell subset, the extracted genomic DNA was distributed evenly across all wells of several immunoSEQ 96-well plates, and each plate served as one replicate. For sorted subsets, each replicate PCR was loaded with roughly 200 ng genomic DNA, equivalent to 30,000 or so T cell genomes. Purified libraries were measured with a Qubit 3.0 fluorometer, size-checked on a Bioanalyzer 2100, and measured again with the KAPA Library Quantification kit. Each immunoSEQ 96-well plate was sequenced on its own single-read 150-cycle Illumina NextSeq 550 flow cell. For the original study's pipeline: Because the immunoSEQ output included only junctional sequences and no quality scores, the filtering could not be the same as the filtering used for full-length reads. To assign V/J genes and CDR3, sequences were annotated using PyIR, a Python wrapper for IgBLAST v1.9, with IMGT germline references. Reads were removed for weak V/J assignments (E-value above 1e-6), missing CDR3, stop codons, out-of-frame junctions, or ambiguous translated residues. V3J clonotypes were defined by identical inferred V gene, J gene, and CDR3 amino acid sequence. Percentage overlap between repertoires was computed as shared unique clonotypes divided by the size of the smaller repertoire. RTK rarefaction, the Chao1 estimator, and Recon v2.1 estimates of unobserved clonotypes were used to assess repertoire richness. For all TCRbeta clonotypes obtained by the gDNA method from a few donors, generation probabilities were computed with OLGA. Sourced from immuneACCESS, this table was stored by TCRdb with only in-frame sequences that have V and J called. A share of the clones is absent; for the studies checked, an unresolved V gene accounts for under half, and the remainder has no known explanation. That table furnishes V, J and clone size, whereas the DNA furnished D and trimming. The sample table holds hundreds of thousands of clones, of which around 95% were seen once. Over 0.1% of the sample rests with the top ten.

CD8 naive samples were obtained by positive selection for CCR7 among CD45RO-negative cells, yielding a CD45RA+CCR7+ population from which TemRA cells were excluded. The donors were healthy, HIV-negative adults who had no recently reported acute infections or vaccinations. All donors were Caucasian adults living in Nashville, Tennessee, USA. After blood collection by leukapheresis, PBMCs were isolated using Ficoll-Histopaque density gradient centrifugation and then cryopreserved in the vapor phase of liquid nitrogen. Analytical flow cytometry was used to check the purity and quantity of every magnetically sorted T cell population. From each sorted fraction, genomic DNA was isolated and quantified by UV absorbance on a Nanodrop 2000c.

The sample comprised naive CD8+ T cells sorted from blood. Reading the label with the study, this specimen's cell subset or site is: CD45RA+CCR7+. This TCR derives from a woman aged 25 to 45 in good health. The rearranged chain carries TRBV5-4 and TRBJ2-7; tentative D gene TRBD1, with 5 bases matching. For the CDR3, the sequence is CASSSTASYEQYF. In nucleotide form, the sequence is TGTGCCAGCAGCTCGACAGCCTCCTACGAGCAGTACTTC.